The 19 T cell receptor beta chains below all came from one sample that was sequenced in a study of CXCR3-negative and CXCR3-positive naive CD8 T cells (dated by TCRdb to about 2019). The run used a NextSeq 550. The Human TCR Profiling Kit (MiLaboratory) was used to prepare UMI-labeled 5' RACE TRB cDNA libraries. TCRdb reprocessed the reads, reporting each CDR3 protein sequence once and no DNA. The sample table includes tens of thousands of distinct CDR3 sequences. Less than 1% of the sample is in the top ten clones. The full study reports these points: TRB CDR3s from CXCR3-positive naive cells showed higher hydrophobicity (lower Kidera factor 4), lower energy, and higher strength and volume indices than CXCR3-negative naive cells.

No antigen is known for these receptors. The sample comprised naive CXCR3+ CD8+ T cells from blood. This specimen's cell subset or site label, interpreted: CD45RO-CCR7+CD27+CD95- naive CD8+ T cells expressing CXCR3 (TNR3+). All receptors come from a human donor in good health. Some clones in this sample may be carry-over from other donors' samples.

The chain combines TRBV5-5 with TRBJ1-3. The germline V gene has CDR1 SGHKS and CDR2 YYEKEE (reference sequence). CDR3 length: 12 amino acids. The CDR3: CASSLDGNTIYF. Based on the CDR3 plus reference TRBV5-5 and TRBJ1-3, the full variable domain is DAGVTQSPTHLIKTRGQQVTLRCSPISGHKSVSWYQQVLGQGPQFIFQYYEKEERGRGNFPDRFSARQFPNYSSELNVNALLLGDSALYLCASSLDGNTIYFGEGSWLTVV.

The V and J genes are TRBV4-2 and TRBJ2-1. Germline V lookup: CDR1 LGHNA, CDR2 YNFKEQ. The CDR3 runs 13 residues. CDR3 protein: CASSQEPNNEQFF.

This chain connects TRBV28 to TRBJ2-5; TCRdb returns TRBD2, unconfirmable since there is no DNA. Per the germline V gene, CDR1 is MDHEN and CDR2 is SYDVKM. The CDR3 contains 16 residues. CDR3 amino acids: CASSPGLVGDQETQYF. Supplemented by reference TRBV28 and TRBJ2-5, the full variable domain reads DVKVTQSSRYLVKRTGEKVFLECVQDMDHENMFWYRQDPGLGLRLIYFSYDVKMKEKGDIPEGYSVSREKKERFSLILESASTNQTSMYLCASSPGLVGDQETQYFGPGTRLLVL.

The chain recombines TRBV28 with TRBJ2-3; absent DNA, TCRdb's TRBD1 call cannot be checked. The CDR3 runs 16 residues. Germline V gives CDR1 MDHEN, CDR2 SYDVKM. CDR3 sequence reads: CASNSGGTQVLDTQYF.

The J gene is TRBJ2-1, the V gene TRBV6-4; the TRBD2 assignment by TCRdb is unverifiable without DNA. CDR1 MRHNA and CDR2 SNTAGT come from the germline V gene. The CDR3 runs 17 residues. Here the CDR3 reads CASPLSPGTSGDNEQFF.

CDR3 sequence: CASSQDDGIGYEQYF. The chain recombines TRBV4-3 with TRBJ2-7; TCRdb returns TRBD1, unconfirmable since there is no DNA. The CDR3 is 15 residues long. The germline V gene encodes CDR1 LGHNA and CDR2 YSLEER.

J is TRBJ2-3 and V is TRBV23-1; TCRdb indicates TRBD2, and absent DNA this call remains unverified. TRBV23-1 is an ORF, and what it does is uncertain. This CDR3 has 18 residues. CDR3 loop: CASSPHPTQREDTDTQYF.

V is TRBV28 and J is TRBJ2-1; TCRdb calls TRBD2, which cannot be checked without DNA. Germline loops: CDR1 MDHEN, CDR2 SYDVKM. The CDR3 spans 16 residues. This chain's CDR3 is CASSLIAGDSYNEQFF.

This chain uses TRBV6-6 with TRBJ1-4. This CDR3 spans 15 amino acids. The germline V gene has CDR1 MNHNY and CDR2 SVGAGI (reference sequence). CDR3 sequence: CASSTDSWTNEKLFF.

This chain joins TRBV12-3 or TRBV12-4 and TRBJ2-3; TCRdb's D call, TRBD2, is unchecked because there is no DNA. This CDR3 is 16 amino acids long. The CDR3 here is CASSFLGGVGTDTQYF.

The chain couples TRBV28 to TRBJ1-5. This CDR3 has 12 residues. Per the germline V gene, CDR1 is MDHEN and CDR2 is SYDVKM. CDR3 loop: CASSLALRPQHF.

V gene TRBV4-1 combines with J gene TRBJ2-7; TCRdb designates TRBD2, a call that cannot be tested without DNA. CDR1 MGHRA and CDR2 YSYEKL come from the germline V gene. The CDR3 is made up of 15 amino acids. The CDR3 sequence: CASSQGGTSGYEQYF.

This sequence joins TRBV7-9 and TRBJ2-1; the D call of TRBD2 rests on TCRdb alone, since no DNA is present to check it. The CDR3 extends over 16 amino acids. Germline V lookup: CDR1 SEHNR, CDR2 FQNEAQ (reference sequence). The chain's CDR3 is CASSPAPSGTVNEQFF.

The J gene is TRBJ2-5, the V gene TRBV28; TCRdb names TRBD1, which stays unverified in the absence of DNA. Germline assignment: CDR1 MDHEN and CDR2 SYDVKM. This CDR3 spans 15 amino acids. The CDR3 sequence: CASSRNRGPQETQYF.

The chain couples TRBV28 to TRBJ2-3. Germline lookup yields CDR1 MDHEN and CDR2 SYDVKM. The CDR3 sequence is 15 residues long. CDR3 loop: CASRDQDNFADTQYF.

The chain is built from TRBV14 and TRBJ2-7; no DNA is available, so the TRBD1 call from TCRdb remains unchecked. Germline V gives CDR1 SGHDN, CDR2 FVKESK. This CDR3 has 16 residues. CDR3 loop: CASSQDSRHPTYEQYF.

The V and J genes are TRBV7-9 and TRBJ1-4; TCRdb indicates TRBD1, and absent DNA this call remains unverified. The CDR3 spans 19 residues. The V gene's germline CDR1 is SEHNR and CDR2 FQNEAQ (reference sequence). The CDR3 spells CASSLSLWGRQATNEKLFF.

The CDR3 sequence is CSVEGSAEAFF. This chain links TRBV29-1 with TRBJ1-1. This CDR3 is built from 11 residues. CDR1 and CDR2 from the germline V gene are SQVTM and ANQGSEA.

The CDR3 sequence is CASSPLGNTEAFF. The chain uses TRBV7-2 and TRBJ1-1. There are 13 residues in the CDR3. Germline CDR1 and CDR2: SGHTA and FQGNSA.